This T cell receptor (beta chain) originates from a study of blood T cell repertoires in COVID-19. The V segment lost 5 bases and the J segment 9 bases; nucleotides outside the gene matches: 8. Per the germline V gene, CDR1 is SGHNT and CDR2 is YENEEA. This CDR3 has 14 residues. Sequencing was performed with immunoSEQ multiplex PCR; in TCRdb, only in-frame clones are kept and a portion is missing. The sample lists 350,000 to 450,000 clones, under 85% occurring once. Participant ages covered roughly 18 to 89 years across about 25 US areas. The recovered donors of Cohort 3 showed two negative PCRs, clearance, or symptom resolution.

The TCR was taken from a woman aged 50 to 60 who had recovered from COVID-19. The rearrangement links TRBV11-3 to TRBJ1-1; TRBD1 matches at 11 bases. The material sequenced was PBMCs or T cells enriched from blood (not recorded which). CDR3 sequence reads: CASSELGQGAQAFF. CDR3 nucleotides: TGTGCCAGCAGCGAGCTCGGACAGGGGGCCCAAGCTTTCTTT.